The present entry profiles one TCR beta chain with its context. This specimen belongs to a study of cytomegalovirus exposure and HLA in healthy donors. PCR involved 60 Vbeta and 13 Jbeta primers. Data came from immunoSEQ multiplex PCR; TCRdb stores just in-frame clones and leaves some out. Among about 180,000 clones listed, approximately 80% were seen once. The receptor's source is a man in his 60s in good health and CMV-seronegative. Sequencing was done on a sample of PBMCs.

The CDR3 bases are TGTGCCTGGGAAAACAGGGGAGGTGGCTACACCTTC. It is translated as CAWENRGGGYTF. The chain combines TRBV30 with TRBJ1-2, with 7 positions matching TRBD1. The CDR3 runs 12 residues. CDR1 is GTSNPN and CDR2 is SVGIG in the germline V gene (reference sequence). With V trimmed by 5 bases and J by 7 bases, 7 bases remained unmatched. The variable domain in full, with the rest retrieved from reference TRBV30 and TRBJ1-2, is SQTIHQWPATLVQPVGSPLSLECTVEGTSNPNLYWYRQAAGRGLQLLFYSVGIGQISSEVPQNLSASRPQDRQFILSSKKLLLSDSGFYLCAWENRGGGYTFGSGTRLTVV.